The TCR beta chain under discussion was sequenced for a study of T cells in Graves' hyperthyroidism and ophthalmopathy. CDR3 length: 13 amino acids. CDR1 and CDR2 (germline): SEHNR, FQNEAQ (reference sequence). V lost 3 bases and J lost 6, with 10 bases in between. There were TCR beta CDR3 regions amplified from RNA transcripts. The HTBI set primed first-round TCR CDR3 RT-PCR. TCRdb re-analysed the multiplex PCR reads in MiXCR, keeping a single row per CDR3 protein. The sample has more than 350,000 distinct CDR3 sequences; 12% to 15% are singletons. Many counts were recorded for this clonotype. V and J are TRBV7-9 and TRBJ2-3; no clear D. Sequenced: blood. This TCR derives from a woman in her sixties with Graves' ophthalmopathy. The CDR3 protein is CASSLSDADTQYF. The CDR3 region has the DNA TGTGCCAGCAGCTTGTCGGACGCCGATACGCAGTATTTT.